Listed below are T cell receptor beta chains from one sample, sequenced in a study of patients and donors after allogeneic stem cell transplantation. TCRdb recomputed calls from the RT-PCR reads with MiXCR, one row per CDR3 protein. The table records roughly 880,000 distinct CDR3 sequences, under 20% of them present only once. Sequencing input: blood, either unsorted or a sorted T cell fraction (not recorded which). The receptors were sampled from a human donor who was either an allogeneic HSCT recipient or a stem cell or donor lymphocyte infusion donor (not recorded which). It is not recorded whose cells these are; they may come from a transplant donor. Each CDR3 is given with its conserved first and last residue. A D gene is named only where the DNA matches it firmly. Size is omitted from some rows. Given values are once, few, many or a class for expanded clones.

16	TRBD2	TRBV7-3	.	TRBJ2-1	CASSSTSGGPNNEQFF	TGTGCCAGCAGCTCTACTAGCGGGGGGCCAAACAATGAGCAGTTCTTC
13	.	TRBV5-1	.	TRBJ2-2	CASSPTNNEELFF	TGCGCCAGCAGCCCGACAAATAATGAGGAGCTGTTTTTT
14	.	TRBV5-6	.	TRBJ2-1	CASSLLRVYNEQFF	TGTGCCAGCAGCTTGCTGCGGGTCTACAATGAGCAGTTCTTC
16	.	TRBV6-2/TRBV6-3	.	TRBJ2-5	CASSSAGRLWQETQYF	TGTGCCAGCAGTTCGGCGGGCAGGTTATGGCAAGAGACCCAGTACTTC
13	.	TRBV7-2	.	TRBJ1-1	CASSLERGTGAFF	TGTGCCAGCAGCTTAGAGAGGGGGACCGGAGCTTTCTTT
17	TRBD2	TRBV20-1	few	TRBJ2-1	CSARDATSGLHYNEQFF	TGCAGTGCTAGAGACGCGACTAGCGGCCTTCACTACAATGAGCAGTTCTTC
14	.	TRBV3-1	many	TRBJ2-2	CASSQDPVVGELFF	TGTGCCAGCAGCCAAGATCCGGTCGTCGGGGAGCTGTTTTTT
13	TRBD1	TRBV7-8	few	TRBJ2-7	CASSLRQGREQYF	TGTGCCAGCAGCTTAAGACAGGGCCGCGAGCAGTACTTC
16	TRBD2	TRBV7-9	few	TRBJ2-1	CASSLGTSGGAREQFF	TGTGCCAGCAGCTTGGGGACTAGCGGGGGGGCCCGGGAGCAGTTCTTC
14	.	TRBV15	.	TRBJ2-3	CATSRDSGSDTQYF	TGTGCCACCAGCAGAGATTCGGGTTCAGATACGCAGTATTTT
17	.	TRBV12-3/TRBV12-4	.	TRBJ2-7	CASSLALGRGPSYEQYF	TGTGCCAGCAGTTTAGCGCTAGGGCGGGGCCCTTCCTACGAGCAGTACTTC
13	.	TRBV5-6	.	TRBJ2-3	CASSSWSTDTQYF	TGTGCCAGCAGCTCCTGGAGCACAGATACGCAGTATTTT
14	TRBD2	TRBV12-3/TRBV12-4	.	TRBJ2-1	CASNEAGGPREQFF	TGTGCCAGCAACGAAGCGGGAGGGCCCCGGGAGCAGTTCTTC
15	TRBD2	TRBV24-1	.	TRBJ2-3	CATSGKGQGGDTQYF	TGTGCCACCAGTGGTAAGGGGCAGGGAGGGGATACGCAGTATTTT
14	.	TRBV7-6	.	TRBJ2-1	CASSARQDFNEQFF	TGTGCCAGCAGCGCGCGACAGGACTTTAATGAGCAGTTCTTC
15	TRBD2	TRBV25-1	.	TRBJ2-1	CASSELGGAYNEQFF	TGTGCCAGCAGTGAATTGGGGGGGGCCTACAATGAGCAGTTCTTC
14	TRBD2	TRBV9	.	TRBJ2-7	CASSRAGGPSEQYF	TGTGCCAGCAGCCGAGCGGGGGGGCCGTCCGAGCAGTACTTC
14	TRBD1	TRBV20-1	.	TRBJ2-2	CSAVDRANTGELFF	TGCAGTGCCGTTGACAGGGCGAACACCGGGGAGCTGTTTTTT
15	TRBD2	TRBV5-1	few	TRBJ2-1	CASSWVAGVVHEQFF	TGCGCCAGCAGCTGGGTAGCGGGAGTGGTGCATGAGCAGTTCTTC
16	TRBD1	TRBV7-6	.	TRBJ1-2	CASSLEAAGGLYGYTF	TGTGCCAGCAGCTTAGAAGCGGCAGGGGGCCTCTATGGCTACACCTTC
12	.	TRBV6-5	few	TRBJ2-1	CASFPRPGEQFF	TGTGCCAGCTTCCCTAGGCCCGGTGAGCAGTTCTTC
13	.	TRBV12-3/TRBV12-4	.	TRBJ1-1	CASSPAGTSEAFF	TGTGCCAGCAGCCCAGCCGGTACAAGTGAAGCTTTCTTT
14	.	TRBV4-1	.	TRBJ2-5	CASSQASGQETQYF	TGCGCCAGCAGCCAAGCGAGCGGGCAAGAGACCCAGTACTTC
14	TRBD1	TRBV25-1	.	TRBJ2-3	CASSESRPGTVRNF	TGTGCCAGCAGTGAATCCCGCCCCGGGACAGTAAGGAATTTT
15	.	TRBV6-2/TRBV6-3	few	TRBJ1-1	CASSHQPTDSTEAFF	TGTGCCAGCAGCCACCAGCCGACAGATTCAACTGAAGCTTTCTTT
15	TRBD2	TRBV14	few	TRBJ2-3	CASSHFSGRTDTQYF	TGTGCCAGCAGCCACTTTAGCGGGAGGACAGATACGCAGTATTTT
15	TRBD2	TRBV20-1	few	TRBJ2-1	CSARGTSGRGNEQFF	TGCAGTGCTAGAGGGACTAGCGGGAGGGGGAATGAGCAGTTCTTC
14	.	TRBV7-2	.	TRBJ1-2	CASSWTVGRDGYTF	TGTGCCAGCAGCTGGACAGTGGGCAGGGACGGCTACACCTTC
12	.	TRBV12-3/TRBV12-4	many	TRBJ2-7	CASSDLRNEQYF	TGTGCCAGCAGTGACCTCAGGAACGAGCAGTACTTC
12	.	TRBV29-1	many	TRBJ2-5	CSARRGQETQYF	TGCAGTGCTAGGAGGGGCCAAGAGACCCAGTACTTC
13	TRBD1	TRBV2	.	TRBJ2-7	CASRKDRGYEQYF	TGTGCCAGCAGGAAAGACAGGGGCTACGAGCAGTACTTC
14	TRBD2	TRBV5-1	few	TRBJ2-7	CASSPRVAGYEQYF	TGCGCCAGCAGCCCAAGGGTAGCGGGATACGAGCAGTACTTC
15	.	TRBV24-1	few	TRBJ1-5	CATSDRGDSNQPQHF	TGTGCCACCAGTGATCGGGGGGATAGCAATCAGCCCCAGCATTTT
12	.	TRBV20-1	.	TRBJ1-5	CSARIRDQPQHF	TGCAGTGCTAGAATCAGGGACCAGCCCCAGCATTTT
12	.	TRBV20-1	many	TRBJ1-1	CSATRGDTEAFF	TGCAGTGCAACAAGGGGGGACACTGAAGCTTTCTTT
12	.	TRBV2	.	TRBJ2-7	CASTGHPGEQYF	TGTGCCAGCACCGGACATCCTGGGGAGCAGTACTTC
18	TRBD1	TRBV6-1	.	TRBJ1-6	CASRWTGSGGSYNSPLHF	TGTGCCAGCAGGTGGACAGGATCGGGGGGTTCCTATAATTCACCCCTCCACTTT
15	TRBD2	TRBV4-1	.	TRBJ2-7	CASSQASGGRTEQYF	TGCGCCAGCAGCCAAGCTTCGGGGGGGCGAACCGAGCAGTACTTC
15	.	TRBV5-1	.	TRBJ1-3	CASSLVTGSGNTIYF	TGCGCCAGCAGCTTGGTTACAGGCTCCGGAAACACCATATATTTT
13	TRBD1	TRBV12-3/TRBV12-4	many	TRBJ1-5	CASSLGGGQPQHF	TGTGCCAGCAGCTTAGGGGGCGGTCAGCCCCAGCATTTT
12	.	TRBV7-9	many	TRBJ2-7	CASSASSYEQYF	TGTGCCAGCAGCGCGAGCTCCTACGAGCAGTACTTC
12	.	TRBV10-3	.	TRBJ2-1	CAISDWGNEQFF	TGTGCCATCAGTGATTGGGGAAATGAGCAGTTCTTC
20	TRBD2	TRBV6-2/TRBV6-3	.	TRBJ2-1	CASSYSVGLAGGGGDNEQFF	TGTGCCAGCAGTTACTCAGTAGGACTAGCGGGAGGGGGGGGCGACAATGAGCAGTTCTTC
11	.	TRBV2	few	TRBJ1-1	CACHRDTEAFF	TGTGCCTGCCACAGGGACACTGAAGCTTTCTTT
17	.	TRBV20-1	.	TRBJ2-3	CSARDPLPGPPGDTQYF	TGCAGTGCTAGAGATCCCCTGCCGGGACCCCCAGGTGATACGCAGTATTTT
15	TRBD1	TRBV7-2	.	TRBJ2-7	CASSQGDRGFYEQYF	TGTGCCAGCAGCCAGGGAGACAGGGGTTTCTACGAGCAGTACTTC
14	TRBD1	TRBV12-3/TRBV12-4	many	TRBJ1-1	CASSLQGADTEAFF	TGTGCCAGCAGTCTACAGGGGGCAGATACTGAAGCTTTCTTT
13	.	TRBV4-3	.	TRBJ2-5	CASSQRQRETQYF	TGCGCCAGCAGCCAACGACAGAGAGAGACCCAGTACTTC
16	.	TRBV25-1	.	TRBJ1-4	CASSDLKTVANEKLFF	TGTGCCAGCAGTGACTTAAAGACAGTTGCTAATGAAAAACTGTTTTTT